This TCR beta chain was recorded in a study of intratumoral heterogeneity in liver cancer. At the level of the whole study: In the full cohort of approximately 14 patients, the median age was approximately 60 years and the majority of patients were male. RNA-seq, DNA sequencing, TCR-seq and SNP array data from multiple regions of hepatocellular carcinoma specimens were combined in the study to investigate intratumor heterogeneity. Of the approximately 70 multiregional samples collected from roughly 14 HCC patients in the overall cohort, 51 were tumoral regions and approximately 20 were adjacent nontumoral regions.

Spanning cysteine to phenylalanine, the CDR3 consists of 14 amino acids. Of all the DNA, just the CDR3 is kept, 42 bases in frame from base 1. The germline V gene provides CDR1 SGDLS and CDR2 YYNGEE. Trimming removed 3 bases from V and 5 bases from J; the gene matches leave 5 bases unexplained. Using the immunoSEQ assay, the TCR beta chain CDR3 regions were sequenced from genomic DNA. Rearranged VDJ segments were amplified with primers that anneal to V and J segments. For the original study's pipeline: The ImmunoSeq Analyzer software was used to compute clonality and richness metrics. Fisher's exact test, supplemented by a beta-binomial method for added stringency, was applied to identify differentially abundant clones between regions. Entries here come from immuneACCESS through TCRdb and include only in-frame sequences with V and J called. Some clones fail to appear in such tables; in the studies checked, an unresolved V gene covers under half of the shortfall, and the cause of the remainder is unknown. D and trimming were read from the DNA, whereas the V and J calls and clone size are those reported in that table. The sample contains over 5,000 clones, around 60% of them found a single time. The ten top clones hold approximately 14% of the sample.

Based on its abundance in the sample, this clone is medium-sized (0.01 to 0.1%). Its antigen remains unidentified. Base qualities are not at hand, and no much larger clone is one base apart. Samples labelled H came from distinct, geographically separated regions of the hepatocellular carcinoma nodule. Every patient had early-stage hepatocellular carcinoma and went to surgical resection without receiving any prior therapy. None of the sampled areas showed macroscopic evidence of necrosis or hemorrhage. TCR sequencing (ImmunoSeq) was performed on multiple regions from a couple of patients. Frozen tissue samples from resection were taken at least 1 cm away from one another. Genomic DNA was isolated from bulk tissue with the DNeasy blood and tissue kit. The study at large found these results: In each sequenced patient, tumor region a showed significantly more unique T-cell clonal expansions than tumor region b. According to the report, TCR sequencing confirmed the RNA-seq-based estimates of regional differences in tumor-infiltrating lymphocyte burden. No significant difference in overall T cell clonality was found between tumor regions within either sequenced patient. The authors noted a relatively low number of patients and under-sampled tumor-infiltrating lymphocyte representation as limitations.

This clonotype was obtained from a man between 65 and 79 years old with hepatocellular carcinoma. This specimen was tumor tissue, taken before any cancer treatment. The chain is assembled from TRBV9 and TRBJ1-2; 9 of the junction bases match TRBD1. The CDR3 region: CASSGRDRVYGYTF. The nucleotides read TGTGCCAGCAGCGGGCGGGACAGGGTTTATGGCTACACCTTC.